This T cell receptor beta chain stems from a study of blood T cell repertoires in COVID-19. Source study methods: Estimates of nucleated cell counts were drawn from the amplification of reference gene primers. Sequencing used immunoSEQ multiplex PCR; TCRdb keeps in-frame clones, though not all of them. The V and J calls and the clone size are those of that table, but D and trimming were determined from the DNA. The table has some 180,000 clones, more than 75% seen once; the top ten hold 5.5% to 7%. V was shortened by 6 bases and J by 4 bases, with 13 bases between the two germline ends. The germline CDR1 and CDR2 sequences are MDHEN and SYDVKM. CDR3 length: 14 amino acids.

The specimen sequenced was peripheral blood. This clonotype was obtained from a man between 35 and 55 years old with active or convalescent COVID-19. This chain links TRBV28 with TRBJ1-3; possibly TRBD1 for D (6 bases). The CDR3 sequence: CASSLQGRGNTIYF. The CDR3, as DNA: TGTGCCAGCAGCCTACAGGGCAGGGGAAACACCATATATTTT.